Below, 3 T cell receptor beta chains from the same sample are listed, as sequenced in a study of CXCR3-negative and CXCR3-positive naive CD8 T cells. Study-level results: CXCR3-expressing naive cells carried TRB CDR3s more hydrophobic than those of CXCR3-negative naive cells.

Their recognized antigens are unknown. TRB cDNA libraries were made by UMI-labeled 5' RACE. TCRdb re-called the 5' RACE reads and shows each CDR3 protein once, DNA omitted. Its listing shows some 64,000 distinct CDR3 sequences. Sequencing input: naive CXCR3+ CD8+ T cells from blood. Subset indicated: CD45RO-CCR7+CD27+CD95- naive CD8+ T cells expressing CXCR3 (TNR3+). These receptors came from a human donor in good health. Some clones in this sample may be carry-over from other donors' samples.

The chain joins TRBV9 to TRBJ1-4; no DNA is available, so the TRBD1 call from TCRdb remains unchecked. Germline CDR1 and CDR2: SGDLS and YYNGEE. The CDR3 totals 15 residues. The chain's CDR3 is CASSVGAQVYEKLFF. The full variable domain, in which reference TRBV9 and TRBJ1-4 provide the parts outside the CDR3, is DSGVTQTPKHLITATGQRVTLRCSPRSGDLSVYWYQQSLDQGLQFLIQYYNGEERAKGNILERFSAQQFPDLHSELNLSSLELGDSALYFCASSVGAQVYEKLFFGSGTQLSVL.

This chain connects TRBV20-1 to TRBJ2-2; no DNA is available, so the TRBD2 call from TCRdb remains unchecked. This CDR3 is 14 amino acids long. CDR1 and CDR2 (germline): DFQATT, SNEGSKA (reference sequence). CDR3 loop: CSALGRGDYGELFF.

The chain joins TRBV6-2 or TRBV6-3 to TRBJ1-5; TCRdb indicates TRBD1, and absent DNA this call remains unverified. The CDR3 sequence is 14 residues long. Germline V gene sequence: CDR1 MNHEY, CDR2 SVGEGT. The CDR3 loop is CASSPDSSNQPQHF.